These 10 T cell receptor beta chains share one sample of origin, sequenced in a study of CD8+CD57+ T cells in acquired aplastic anemia. TCR beta VDJ and CDR3 were profiled, and genomic DNA was the template. Each CDR3 protein gets one entry after TCRdb re-called the reads with MiXCR. The data show 180,000 or so distinct CDR3 sequences, 45% to 50% seen once. The material sequenced was sorted CD4+, CD8+, or CD8+CD57+ T cells (not recorded which) from PBMCs. Receptor source: a human donor in good health.

The chain employs TRBV29-1 and TRBJ1-1; no definite D call. The germline V and J ends were trimmed by 7 bases and 9 bases, with 15 bases remaining between them. This CDR3 spans 11 amino acids. Germline V gene sequence: CDR1 SQVTM, CDR2 ANQGSEA. CDR3 region: CSAAMDEKAFF. The CDR3 DNA is TGCAGCGCCGCAATGGACGAGAAAGCTTTCTTT.

This clonotype was recorded at least ten times. The genes are TRBV14 and TRBJ2-7; 8 bases map to TRBD1. The CDR3 covers 12 residues. Germline V gene sequence: CDR1 SGHDN, CDR2 FVKESK. V lost 4 bases, J lost 6 bases, and 2 bases stayed unmatched. CDR3 loop: CASSLGQAEQYF. For the CDR3, the DNA is TGTGCCAGCAGCCTGGGACAGGCCGAGCAGTACTTC.

There are many counts of this clonotype. This chain joins TRBV6-1 and TRBJ2-3; D uncertain. Germline values: CDR1 MNHNS, CDR2 SASEGT. This CDR3 is 14 amino acids long. Trimming cost V 7 bases and J 1 base, with 12 bases left between them. CDR3 residues: CASKTPLGTDTQYF. The CDR3 coding sequence is TGTGCCAGCAAAACCCCCCTAGGCACAGATACGCAGTATTTT.

Here the CDR3 reads CATSDSRTDALRPQHF. The CDR3, as DNA: TGTGCCACCAGTGATTCCCGGACGGACGCTCTTCGGCCCCAGCATTTT. The rearrangement links TRBV24-1 to TRBJ1-5, with D unclear. Germline CDR1 is KGHDR and CDR2 is SFDVKD. CDR3 size: 16 residues. The V end lost 2 bases, the J end lost 9 bases, and 19 bases lay between the germline ends.

This clonotype occurred a few times. This rearrangement joins TRBV6-1 to TRBJ2-2; 7 bases line up with TRBD1. J lost 0 bases, V lost 7 bases, and 2 bases had no gene match. This CDR3 spans 14 amino acids. Germline V lookup: CDR1 MNHNS, CDR2 SASEGT. The CDR3 spells CASTGQTNTGELFF. CDR3 DNA sequence: TGTGCCAGCACGGGACAGACGAACACCGGGGAGCTGTTTTTT.

This clonotype appeared a few times. V usage is TRBV19 and J usage is TRBJ1-2; maybe TRBD1 (5 bases). The ends were cut back, 7 bases at V and 6 bases at J, with 12 bases in the middle. The CDR3 is made up of 12 amino acids. The V gene's germline CDR1 is LNHDA and CDR2 SQIVND (reference sequence). The CDR3 DNA reads as TGTGCCAGTATCGGGACGGGGGATGGCTACACCTTC. Its protein is CASIGTGDGYTF.

This sequence joins TRBV10-3 and TRBJ2-7, with D possibly being TRBD2 (6 bases). V shed 0 bases and J shed 7 bases, with 10 bases lying between them. The CDR3 runs to 13 residues. CDR1 ENHRY and CDR2 SYGVKD come from the germline V gene. CDR3 nucleotides: TGTGCCATCAGTGAGTCGCGGGACCGAGAGCAGTACTTC. It translates to CAISESRDREQYF.

The CDR3 reads CSVSDRGGYEQYF. The CDR3 DNA reads TGCAGCGTCTCGGACAGGGGGGGCTACGAGCAGTACTTC. This chain uses TRBV29-1 with TRBJ2-7; 10 bases map to TRBD1. The V and J ends lost 6 bases and 3 bases, in that order; junction bases with no gene match: 5. CDR1 and CDR2 from the germline V gene are SQVTM and ANQGSEA. There are 13 residues in the CDR3.

As concerns this clonotype: This could be a read error, since a much larger clone is one nucleotide away. This rearrangement joins TRBV20-1 to TRBJ1-3; D is perhaps TRBD1 (6 bases). The germline V and J ends were trimmed by 6 bases and 2 bases, with 14 bases remaining between them. Germline-derived CDR1 and CDR2 are DFQATT and SNEGSKA (reference sequence). This CDR3 region has 14 residues. The CDR3, as DNA: TGCAGTGCCCCGGACAGATATACTGGAAACACCATATATTTT. This gives the protein CSAPDRYTGNTIYF.

The J gene is TRBJ2-7, the V gene TRBV20-1, with 8 bases lining up with TRBD1. Trimming cost V 4 bases and J 2 bases; bases outside gene matches: 7. The CDR3 is made up of 14 amino acids. Germline CDR1 DFQATT, CDR2 SNEGSKA (reference sequence). The DNA of the CDR3 is TGCAGTGCTACCCGACAGGGGAAGCCCTACGAGCAGTACTTC. It is translated as CSATRQGKPYEQYF.